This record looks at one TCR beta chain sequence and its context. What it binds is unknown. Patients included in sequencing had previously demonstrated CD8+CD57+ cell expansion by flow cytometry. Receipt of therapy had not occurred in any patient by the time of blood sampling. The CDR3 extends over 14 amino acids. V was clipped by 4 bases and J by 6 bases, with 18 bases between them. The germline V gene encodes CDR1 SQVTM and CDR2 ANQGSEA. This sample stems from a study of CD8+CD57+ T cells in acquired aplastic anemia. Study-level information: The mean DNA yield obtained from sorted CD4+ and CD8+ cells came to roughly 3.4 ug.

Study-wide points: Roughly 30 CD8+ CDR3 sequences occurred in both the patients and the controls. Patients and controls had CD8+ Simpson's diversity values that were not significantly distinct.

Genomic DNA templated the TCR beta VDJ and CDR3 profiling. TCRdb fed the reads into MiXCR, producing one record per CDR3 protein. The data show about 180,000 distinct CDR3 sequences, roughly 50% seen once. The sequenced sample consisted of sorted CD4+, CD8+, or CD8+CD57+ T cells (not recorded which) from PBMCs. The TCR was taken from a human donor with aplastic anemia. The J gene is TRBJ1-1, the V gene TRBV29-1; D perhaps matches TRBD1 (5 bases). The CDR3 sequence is CSVVLGGNWAEAFF. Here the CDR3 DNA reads TGCAGCGTTGTCCTTGGGGGAAATTGGGCTGAAGCTTTCTTT.